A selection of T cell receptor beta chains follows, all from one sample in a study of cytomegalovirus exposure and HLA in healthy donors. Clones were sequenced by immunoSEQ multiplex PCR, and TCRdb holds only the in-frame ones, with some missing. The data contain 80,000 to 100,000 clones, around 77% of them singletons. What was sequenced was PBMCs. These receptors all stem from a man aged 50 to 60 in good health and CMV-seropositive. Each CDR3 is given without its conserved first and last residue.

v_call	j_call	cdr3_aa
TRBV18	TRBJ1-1	ASSPRTLGQGGNTEAF
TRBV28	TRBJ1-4	ASSYAWSSRNEKLF
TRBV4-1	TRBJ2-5	ASSQDLSETQY
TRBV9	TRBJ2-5	ASSLRQGGPQETQY
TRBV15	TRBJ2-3	ATSRDLRDTQY
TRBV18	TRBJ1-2	ASSPPGQAYGYT
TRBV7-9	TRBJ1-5	ASSSGTGFDNQPQH
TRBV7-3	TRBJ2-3	ASSTGTTTDTQY
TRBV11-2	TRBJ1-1	ASSFRGQNTEAF
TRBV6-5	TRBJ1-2	ASSYEAVANYGYT
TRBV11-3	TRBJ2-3	ASSPGERGSDTQY
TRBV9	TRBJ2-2	ASSAPDRLNTGELF
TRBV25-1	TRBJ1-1	ASSEYGGAF
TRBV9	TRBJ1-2	ASSVKGTDTYGYT
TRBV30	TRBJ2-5	AWSRGGSGGTQETQY
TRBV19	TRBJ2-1	ASSITQVNEQF
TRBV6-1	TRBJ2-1	ASSEALAGGLI
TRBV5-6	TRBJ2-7	ASSLYGTGVPHEQY
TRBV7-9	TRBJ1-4	ASSPDRTNEKLF
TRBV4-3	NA	ASSQGEGLYEQY
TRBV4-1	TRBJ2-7	ASSQVGDFLGQY
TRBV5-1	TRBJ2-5	ASSLGQGGQETQY
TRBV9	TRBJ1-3	ASSVGGTNSGNTIY
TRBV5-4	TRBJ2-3	ASSLSGGNTDTQY
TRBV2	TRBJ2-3	ASSSRTGASTDTQY
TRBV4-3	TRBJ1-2	ASSQEGRTANYGYT
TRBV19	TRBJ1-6	ASSTDRGNSPLH
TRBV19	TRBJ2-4	ASSRGGTETKNIQY
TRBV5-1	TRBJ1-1	ASSSRTGNTEAF
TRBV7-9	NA	ASSPTNRDRAYEQY
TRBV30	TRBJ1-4	AWRGGTPKLF
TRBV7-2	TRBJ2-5	ASITIPGLPSGETQY
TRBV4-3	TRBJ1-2	ASSQVPQGNVGYT
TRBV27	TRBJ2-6	ASSLTSGGGWANVLT
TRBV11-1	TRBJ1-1	ASSLAGLGQYTEAF
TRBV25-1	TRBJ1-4	ASSDPGQGASEKLF
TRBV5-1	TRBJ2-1	ASSSTSGGLGSEQF
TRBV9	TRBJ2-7	ASSVGISGGYEQY
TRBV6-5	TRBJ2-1	ASSSGGAGQF
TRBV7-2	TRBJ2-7	ASSWTSGDVSYEQY
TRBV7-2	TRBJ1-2	ASSLGDRGYGYT
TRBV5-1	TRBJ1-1	ASSFFGQGDSYTEAF
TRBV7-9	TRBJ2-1	ASSLAGQADEQF
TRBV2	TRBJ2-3	ASRGLSPQDTQY
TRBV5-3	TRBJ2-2	ARRTEGTGFYIGELF
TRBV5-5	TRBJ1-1	ASRGGGNVDTEAF
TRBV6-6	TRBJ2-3	ASRESSTDTQY
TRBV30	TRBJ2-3	AWSGGVSDTQY